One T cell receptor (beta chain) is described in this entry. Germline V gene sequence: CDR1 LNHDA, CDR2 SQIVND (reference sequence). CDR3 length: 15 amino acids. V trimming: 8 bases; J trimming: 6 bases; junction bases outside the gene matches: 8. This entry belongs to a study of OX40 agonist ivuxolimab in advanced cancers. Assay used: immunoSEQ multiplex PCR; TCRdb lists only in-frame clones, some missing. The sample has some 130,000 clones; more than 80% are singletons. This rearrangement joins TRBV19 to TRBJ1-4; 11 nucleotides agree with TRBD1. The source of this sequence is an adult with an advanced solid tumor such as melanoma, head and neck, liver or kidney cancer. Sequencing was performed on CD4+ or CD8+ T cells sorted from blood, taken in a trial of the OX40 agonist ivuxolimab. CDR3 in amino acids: CASRDPGQGDEKLFF. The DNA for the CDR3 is TGTGCCAGTCGCGATCCGGGACAGGGGGATGAAAAACTGTTTTTT.